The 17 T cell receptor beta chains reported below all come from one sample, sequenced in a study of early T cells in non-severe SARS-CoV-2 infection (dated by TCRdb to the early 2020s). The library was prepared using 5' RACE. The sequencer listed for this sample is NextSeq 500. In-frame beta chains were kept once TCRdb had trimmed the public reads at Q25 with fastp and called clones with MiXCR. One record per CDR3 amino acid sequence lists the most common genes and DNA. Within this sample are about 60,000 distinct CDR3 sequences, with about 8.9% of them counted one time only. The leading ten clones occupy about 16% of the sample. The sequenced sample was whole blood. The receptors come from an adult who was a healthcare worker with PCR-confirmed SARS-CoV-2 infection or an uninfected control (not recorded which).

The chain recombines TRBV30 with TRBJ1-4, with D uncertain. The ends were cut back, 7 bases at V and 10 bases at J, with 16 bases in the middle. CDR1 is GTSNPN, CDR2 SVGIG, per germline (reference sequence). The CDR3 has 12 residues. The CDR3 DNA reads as TGTGCCTTCCCTGGACCAGCCACAAAACTGTTTTTT. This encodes CAFPGPATKLFF.

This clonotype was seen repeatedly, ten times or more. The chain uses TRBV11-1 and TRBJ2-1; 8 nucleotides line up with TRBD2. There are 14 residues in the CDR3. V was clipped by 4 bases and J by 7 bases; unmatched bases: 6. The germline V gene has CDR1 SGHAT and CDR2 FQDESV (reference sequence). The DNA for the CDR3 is TGTGCCAGCAGCTCGGGACTAGTCTTGAATGAGCAGTTCTTC. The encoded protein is CASSSGLVLNEQFF.

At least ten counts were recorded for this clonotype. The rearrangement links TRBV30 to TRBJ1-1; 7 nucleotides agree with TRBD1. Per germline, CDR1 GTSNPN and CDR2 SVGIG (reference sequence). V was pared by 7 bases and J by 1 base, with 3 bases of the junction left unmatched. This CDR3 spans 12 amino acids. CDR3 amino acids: CAFRQGNTEAFF. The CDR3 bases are TGTGCCTTTAGACAGGGGAACACTGAAGCTTTCTTT.

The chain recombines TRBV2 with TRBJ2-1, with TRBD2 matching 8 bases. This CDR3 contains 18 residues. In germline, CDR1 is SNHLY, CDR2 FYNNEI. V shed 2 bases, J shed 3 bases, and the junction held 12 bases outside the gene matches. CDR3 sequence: CASSETPRPGLDYNEQFF. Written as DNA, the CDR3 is TGTGCCAGCAGTGAAACGCCCCGCCCGGGACTAGACTACAATGAGCAGTTCTTC.

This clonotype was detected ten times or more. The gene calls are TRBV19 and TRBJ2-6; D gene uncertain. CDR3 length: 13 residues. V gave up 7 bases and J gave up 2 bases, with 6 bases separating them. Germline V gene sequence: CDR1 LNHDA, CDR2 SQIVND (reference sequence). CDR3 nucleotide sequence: TGTGCCAGTAAACAAGCTGGGGCCAACGTCCTGACTTTC. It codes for CASKQAGANVLTF.

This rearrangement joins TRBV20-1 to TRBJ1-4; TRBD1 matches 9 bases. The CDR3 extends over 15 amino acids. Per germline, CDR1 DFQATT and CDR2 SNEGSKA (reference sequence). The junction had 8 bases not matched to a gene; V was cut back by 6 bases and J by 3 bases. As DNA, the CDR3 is TGCAGTGCATGGGGACAGGGAGAAGCTAATGAAAAACTGTTTTTT. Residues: CSAWGQGEANEKLFF.

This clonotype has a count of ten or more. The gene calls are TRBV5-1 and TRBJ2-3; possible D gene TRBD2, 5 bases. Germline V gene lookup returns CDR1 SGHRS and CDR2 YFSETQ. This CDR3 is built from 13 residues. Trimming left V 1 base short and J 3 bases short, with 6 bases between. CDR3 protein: CASSLRGTDTQYF. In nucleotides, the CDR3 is TGCGCCAGCAGCTTGAGAGGGACAGATACGCAGTATTTT.

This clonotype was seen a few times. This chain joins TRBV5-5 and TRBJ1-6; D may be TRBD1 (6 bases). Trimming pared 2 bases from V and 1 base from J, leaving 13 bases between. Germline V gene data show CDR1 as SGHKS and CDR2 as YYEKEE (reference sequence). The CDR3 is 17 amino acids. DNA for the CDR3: TGTGCCAGCAGCTTTGTATGGCAGGGGTCCTATAATTCACCCCTCCACTTT. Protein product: CASSFVWQGSYNSPLHF.

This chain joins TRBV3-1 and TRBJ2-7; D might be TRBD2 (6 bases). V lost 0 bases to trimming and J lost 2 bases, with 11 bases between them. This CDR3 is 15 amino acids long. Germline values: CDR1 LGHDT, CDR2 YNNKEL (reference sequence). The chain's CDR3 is CASSQDPSVTYEQYF. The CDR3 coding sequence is TGTGCCAGCAGCCAAGATCCTAGCGTAACCTACGAGCAGTACTTC.

The CDR3, as DNA: TGTGCCAGCAGCCAAGATCGGTATTCGGGGAAAAATGGCTACACCTTC. Its protein product is CASSQDRYSGKNGYTF. The chain carries TRBV3-1 and TRBJ1-2, with D unresolved. From germline, CDR1 is LGHDT and CDR2 YNNKEL (reference sequence). Between the trimmed V and J ends, which lost 0 bases and 6 bases, there was a span of 17 bases. The CDR3 is 16 residues long.

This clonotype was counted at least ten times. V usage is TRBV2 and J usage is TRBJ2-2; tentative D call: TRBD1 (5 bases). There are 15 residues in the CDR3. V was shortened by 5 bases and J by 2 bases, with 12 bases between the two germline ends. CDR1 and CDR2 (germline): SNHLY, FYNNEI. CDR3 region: CASSRLGPNTGELFF. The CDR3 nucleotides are TGTGCCAGCAGTCGGTTGGGGCCCAACACCGGGGAGCTGTTTTTT.

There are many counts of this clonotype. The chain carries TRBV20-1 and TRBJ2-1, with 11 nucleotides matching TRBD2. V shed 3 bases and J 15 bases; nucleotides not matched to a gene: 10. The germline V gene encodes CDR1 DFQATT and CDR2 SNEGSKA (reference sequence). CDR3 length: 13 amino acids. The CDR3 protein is CSASPRLAGPWFF. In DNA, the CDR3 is TGCAGTGCTAGCCCTCGACTAGCGGGGCCCTGGTTCTTC.

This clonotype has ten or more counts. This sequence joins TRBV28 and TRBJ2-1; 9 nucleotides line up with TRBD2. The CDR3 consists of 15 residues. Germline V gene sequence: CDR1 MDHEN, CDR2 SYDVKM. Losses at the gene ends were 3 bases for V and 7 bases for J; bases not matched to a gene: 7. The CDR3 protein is CASSFFSSGNNEQFF. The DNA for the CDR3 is TGTGCCAGCAGTTTTTTCTCTAGCGGGAATAATGAGCAGTTCTTC.

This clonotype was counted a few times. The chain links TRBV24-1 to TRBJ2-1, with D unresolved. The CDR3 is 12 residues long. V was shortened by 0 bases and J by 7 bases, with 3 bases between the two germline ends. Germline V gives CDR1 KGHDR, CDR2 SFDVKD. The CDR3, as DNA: TGTGCCACCAGTGATTTGAAGAATGAGCAGTTCTTC. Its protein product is CATSDLKNEQFF.

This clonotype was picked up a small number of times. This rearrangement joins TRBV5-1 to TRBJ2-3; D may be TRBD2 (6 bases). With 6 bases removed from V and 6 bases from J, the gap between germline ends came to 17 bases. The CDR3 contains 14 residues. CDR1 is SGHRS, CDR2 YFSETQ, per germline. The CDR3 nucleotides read TGCGCCAGCAACGGGGGAGCCAAAGGGGATACGCAGTATTTT. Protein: CASNGGAKGDTQYF.

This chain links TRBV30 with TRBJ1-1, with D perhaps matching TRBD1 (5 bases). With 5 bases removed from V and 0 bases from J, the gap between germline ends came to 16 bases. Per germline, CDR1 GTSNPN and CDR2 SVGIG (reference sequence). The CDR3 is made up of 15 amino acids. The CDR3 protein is CAWVGQGNMNTEAFF. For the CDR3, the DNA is TGTGCCTGGGTCGGTCAGGGTAATATGAACACTGAAGCTTTCTTT.

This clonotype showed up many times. CDR3 bases: TGTGCCAGCAGGGGGTGGACGGATACGCAGTATTTT. Translation gives CASRGWTDTQYF. The V and J genes are TRBV6-2 or TRBV6-3 and TRBJ2-3; D gene uncertain. The CDR3 contains 12 residues. Germline V gene data show CDR1 as MNHEY and CDR2 as SVGEGT. Trimming shortened V by 6 bases and J by 6 bases, and 10 bases separated the two germline ends.